The rows below give T cell receptor beta chains drawn from one sample of a study of blood T cell repertoires in COVID-19. Repertoires were generated with immunoSEQ multiplex PCR, while TCRdb's copy carries only in-frame clones and drops some. The data hold roughly 120,000 clones, with 85% observed a single time. Sample: peripheral blood. The receptor source for this set is an elderly woman with COVID-19, enrolled during active disease. The CDR3 runs from the conserved cysteine through the conserved F or W. Only some rows state a clone size, as once, few, many or a class for expanded clones.

j_gene: TRBJ2-7
v_gene: TRBV27
abundance: .
CDR3aa: CASSSQPTGPQSYEQYF

j_gene: TRBJ2-3
v_gene: TRBV24-1
abundance: .
CDR3aa: CATSESGTGAEDTQYF

j_gene: TRBJ2-5
v_gene: TRBV2
abundance: .
CDR3aa: CASSEGLAGGVTQYF

j_gene: TRBJ1-1
v_gene: TRBV9
abundance: .
CDR3aa: CASSVDGGWAFF

j_gene: TRBJ2-3
v_gene: TRBV2
abundance: .
CDR3aa: CASSEGAGGPSTDTQYF

j_gene: TRBJ2-7
v_gene: TRBV9
abundance: .
CDR3aa: CASSVDEDSSYEQYF

j_gene: TRBJ2-1
v_gene: TRBV19
abundance: .
CDR3aa: CASSRGPGAGAISNEQFF

j_gene: TRBJ1-1
v_gene: TRBV28
abundance: .
CDR3aa: CASSLGGMVNEAFF

j_gene: TRBJ2-3
v_gene: TRBV6-2/TRBV6-3
abundance: .
CDR3aa: CASSDTLDTQYF

j_gene: TRBJ1-1
v_gene: TRBV19
abundance: .
CDR3aa: CASSPQGRGTAFF

j_gene: TRBJ2-7
v_gene: TRBV19
abundance: .
CDR3aa: CASSVYQAGLGYEQYF

j_gene: TRBJ2-4
v_gene: TRBV7-9
abundance: .
CDR3aa: CASSPGQGQNIQYF

j_gene: TRBJ1-1
v_gene: TRBV24-1
abundance: .
CDR3aa: CATSAGKRNTEAFF

j_gene: TRBJ2-2
v_gene: TRBV24-1
abundance: .
CDR3aa: CATSPNTNTGELFF

j_gene: TRBJ2-7
v_gene: TRBV24-1
abundance: .
CDR3aa: CATSVRNRGHYEQYF

j_gene: TRBJ1-2
v_gene: TRBV19
abundance: .
CDR3aa: CASSVLMTGGDGYTF

j_gene: TRBJ2-2
v_gene: TRBV19
abundance: .
CDR3aa: CASSATGGNTGELFF

j_gene: TRBJ1-5
v_gene: TRBV29-1
abundance: .
CDR3aa: CSPRPRAGNQPQHF

j_gene: TRBJ2-6
v_gene: TRBV10-3
abundance: .
CDR3aa: CATAEAAGISGANVLTF

j_gene: TRBJ2-7
v_gene: TRBV28
abundance: .
CDR3aa: CASDRGLGEQYF

j_gene: TRBJ2-7
v_gene: TRBV28
abundance: .
CDR3aa: CASSSSGRKVPYEQYF

j_gene: TRBJ2-1
v_gene: TRBV7-9
abundance: .
CDR3aa: CASSPLGLAGGREQFF

j_gene: TRBJ2-1
v_gene: TRBV14
abundance: few
CDR3aa: CASSGSGNEQFF

j_gene: TRBJ1-2
v_gene: TRBV25-1
abundance: .
CDR3aa: CASSGTGRYGYTF

j_gene: TRBJ1-2
v_gene: TRBV6-5
abundance: .
CDR3aa: CASSPTMAGYGYTF

j_gene: TRBJ1-6
v_gene: TRBV5-4
abundance: .
CDR3aa: CASSFGGNWGNSPLHF

j_gene: TRBJ2-7
v_gene: TRBV12-3/TRBV12-4
abundance: few
CDR3aa: CASAAAGSYEQYF

j_gene: TRBJ2-1
v_gene: TRBV15
abundance: .
CDR3aa: CATSRDRGGTNEQFF

j_gene: TRBJ2-3
v_gene: TRBV9
abundance: .
CDR3aa: CASSPSGRNTQYF

j_gene: TRBJ2-4
v_gene: TRBV27
abundance: .
CDR3aa: CASSYGLAGGPAKNIQYF

j_gene: TRBJ2-7
v_gene: TRBV18
abundance: .
CDR3aa: CASSILSREREQYF

j_gene: TRBJ2-1
v_gene: TRBV19
abundance: .
CDR3aa: CASSTDRGPYNEQFF

j_gene: TRBJ2-7
v_gene: TRBV24-1
abundance: .
CDR3aa: CATSDFRRGNEQYF

j_gene: TRBJ2-1
v_gene: TRBV6-5
abundance: .
CDR3aa: CASSPSGTSGIEQFF

j_gene: TRBJ2-1
v_gene: TRBV28
abundance: few
CDR3aa: CASSLGDRYNEQFF

j_gene: TRBJ1-6
v_gene: TRBV6-1
abundance: .
CDR3aa: CASSEGGQGKMSPLHF

j_gene: TRBJ2-7
v_gene: TRBV28
abundance: .
CDR3aa: CASSFAPGGGSYEQYF

j_gene: TRBJ2-7
v_gene: TRBV19
abundance: .
CDR3aa: CASSDIHEQYF

j_gene: TRBJ1-1
v_gene: TRBV5-4
abundance: once
CDR3aa: CASSLPTGIGAEAFF

j_gene: TRBJ2-7
v_gene: TRBV7-2
abundance: once
CDR3aa: CASSLGQATYEQYF

j_gene: TRBJ2-7
v_gene: TRBV14
abundance: .
CDR3aa: CASSQSGILGEQYF

j_gene: TRBJ2-2
v_gene: TRBV19
abundance: .
CDR3aa: CASSILGSNTGELFF

j_gene: TRBJ1-6
v_gene: TRBV14
abundance: .
CDR3aa: CASSPHPTGTVGSPLHF

j_gene: TRBJ1-2
v_gene: TRBV6-5
abundance: .
CDR3aa: CASSYQGSYTF

j_gene: TRBJ2-3
v_gene: TRBV12-3/TRBV12-4
abundance: once
CDR3aa: CASSRRTDTQYF

j_gene: TRBJ2-7
v_gene: TRBV6-6
abundance: .
CDR3aa: CASSWTSGSYEQYF

j_gene: TRBJ1-5
v_gene: TRBV6-2/TRBV6-3
abundance: .
CDR3aa: CASSPLTGNQPQHF

j_gene: TRBJ2-3
v_gene: TRBV7-2
abundance: .
CDR3aa: CASSVTLLATSTDTQYF

j_gene: TRBJ2-1
v_gene: TRBV19
abundance: once
CDR3aa: CASPEAFSYNEQFF

j_gene: TRBJ2-2
v_gene: TRBV5-1
abundance: once
CDR3aa: CASSLNRDTGELFF

j_gene: TRBJ2-1
v_gene: TRBV27
abundance: .
CDR3aa: CASSIDYDAEQFF

j_gene: TRBJ1-5
v_gene: TRBV6-6
abundance: .
CDR3aa: CASSYSESNQPQHF

j_gene: TRBJ2-7
v_gene: TRBV19
abundance: .
CDR3aa: CASSTPGGPYEQYF

j_gene: TRBJ2-7
v_gene: TRBV29-1
abundance: .
CDR3aa: CSASSGSFYEQYF

j_gene: TRBJ2-2
v_gene: TRBV7-3
abundance: .
CDR3aa: CASSLTLALEGELFF

j_gene: TRBJ1-6
v_gene: TRBV5-4
abundance: .
CDR3aa: CASSPGGVLYNSPLHF

j_gene: TRBJ1-5
v_gene: TRBV5-5
abundance: .
CDR3aa: CASSLTGNYQPQHF

j_gene: TRBJ2-2
v_gene: TRBV4-3
abundance: .
CDR3aa: CASSHSGWTGAGGELFF

j_gene: TRBJ2-7
v_gene: TRBV7-9
abundance: few
CDR3aa: CASSPGQGYEQYF

j_gene: TRBJ2-7
v_gene: TRBV27
abundance: once
CDR3aa: CASSYSPPGQPRYEQYF